This T cell receptor beta chain was obtained from a study of T cells in Graves' hyperthyroidism and ophthalmopathy. On the study more broadly: Sampling of peripheral blood happened at initial diagnosis, prior to any treatment.

The CDR3 sequence is 18 residues long. V lost 0 bases, J lost 6 bases, and 24 bases lay in between. From germline, CDR1 is LGHDT and CDR2 YNNKEL (reference sequence). RNA transcripts gave rise to amplified TCR beta CDR3 regions. The HTBI primer set was used in a first-round RT-PCR of the TCR CDR3. Using its own MiXCR run on the multiplex PCR reads, TCRdb lists one record per CDR3 protein. The sample has 300,000 to 450,000 distinct CDR3 sequences; roughly 25% are singletons. The receptor's source is a man in his fifties or sixties with Graves' hyperthyroidism. What was sequenced was blood. The chain couples TRBV3-1 to TRBJ2-7; possible D gene TRBD2, 6 bases. The CDR3 protein is CASSQEGGYFGETGEQYF. The CDR3 DNA follows: TGTGCCAGCAGCCAAGAGGGAGGTTATTTCGGGGAAACGGGCGAGCAGTACTTC.